The 2 T cell receptor beta chains below were found in one sample sequenced in a study of glioma-infiltrating T cells. Using RNA template, CDR3s of TCR alpha and beta were amplified with iRepertoire arm-PCR. MiXCR, applied by TCRdb to the multiplex PCR reads, yields one record per CDR3 protein. This sample has around 390,000 distinct CDR3 sequences, with roughly two fifths found just once. Sequencing used glioma tissue, nonneoplastic brain tissue, or PBMCs (not recorded which). All receptors derive from a human donor with low-grade glioma or glioblastoma, undergoing nonglioma brain surgery, or in good health (not recorded which).

The V and J genes are TRBV20-1 and TRBJ1-1; D not resolved. This CDR3 has 13 residues. Germline V lookup: CDR1 DFQATT, CDR2 SNEGSKA (reference sequence). Trimming stripped 5 bases from V and 3 bases from J, with 13 bases between. CDR3 nucleotides: TGCAGTGCTTCGGACCCGAGGGACACTGAAGCTTTCTTT. This codes for CSASDPRDTEAFF.

The chain recombines TRBV19 with TRBJ2-5, with 11 bases that match TRBD1. The CDR3 has 15 amino acids. The junction had 9 bases not matched to a gene; V was cut back by 7 bases and J by 5 bases. CDR1 and CDR2 from the germline V gene are LNHDA and SQIVND (reference sequence). The CDR3 protein is CASKNPGTGGETQYF. For the CDR3, the DNA is TGTGCCAGTAAAAACCCCGGGACAGGGGGTGAGACCCAGTACTTC.